Each of the 23 T cell receptor beta chains below was sequenced from the same sample in a study of control samples from healthy donors and cancer patients. Some clones are missing from TCRdb's copy, which holds only in-frame ones; the method was immunoSEQ multiplex PCR. The table has about 120,000 clones, around 89% seen once. The sample comprised blood. These receptor sequences come from a man aged 40-49 years in good health.

The V gene is TRBV9, the J gene TRBJ1-2; TRBD1 matches 7 bases. The CDR3 is 14 residues long. CDR1 is SGDLS and CDR2 is YYNGEE in the germline V gene. The V gene end was trimmed by 0 bases and the J gene end by 5 bases; junction bases not matched to a gene: 4. CDR3 sequence reads: CASSVVTGSYGYTF. The CDR3 nucleotides are TGTGCCAGCAGCGTAGTGACAGGGAGTTATGGCTACACCTTC.

This rearrangement joins TRBV9 to TRBJ1-5; perhaps TRBD1 as D (6 bases). The CDR3 covers 14 residues. Trimming removed 2 bases at V and 8 bases at J, with 14 bases between. Looked up from germline, CDR1 is SGDLS and CDR2 is YYNGEE. The CDR3 DNA is TGTGCCAGCAGCGTCAGCCAGGGGATGAAGCCCCAGCATTTT. It codes for CASSVSQGMKPQHF.

The chain employs TRBV2 and TRBJ2-2, with 9 bases aligning to TRBD2. Trimming took 2 bases from V and 5 from J; bases not matched to a gene: 3. The germline V gene has CDR1 SNHLY and CDR2 FYNNEI. CDR3 length: 15 amino acids. The CDR3 bases are TGTGCCAGCAGTGAACGGCGGGGGGGAACCGGGGAGCTGTTTTTT. Its translation: CASSERRGGTGELFF. The entire variable domain, with the rest obtained from reference TRBV2 and TRBJ2-2, is as follows: EPEVTQTPSHQVTQMGQEVILRCVPISNHLYFYWYRQILGQKVEFLVSFYNNEISEKSEIFDDQFSVERPDGSNFTLKIRSTKLEDSAMYFCASSERRGGTGELFFGEGSRLTVL.

The chain is built from TRBV2 and TRBJ1-3, with D perhaps TRBD1 (6 bases). This CDR3 contains 15 residues. The germline V gene has CDR1 SNHLY and CDR2 FYNNEI. V lost 6 bases to trimming and J lost 0 bases, with 12 bases between them. The CDR3 nucleotides read TGTGCCAGCAGAAGACAGGTTAACTCTGGAAACACCATATATTTT. Translation gives CASRRQVNSGNTIYF.

This rearrangement joins TRBV18 to TRBJ2-7; possible D gene TRBD2, 6 bases. V was trimmed by 6 bases and J by 0 bases, leaving 15 bases between them. Germline V gene data show CDR1 as KGHSH and CDR2 as LQKENI. This CDR3 has 15 residues. The chain's CDR3 is CASSQNGGDSYEQYF. CDR3 sequence (DNA): TGTGCCAGCTCCCAAAACGGGGGAGACTCCTACGAGCAGTACTTC.

This rearrangement joins TRBV5-5 to TRBJ1-2; TRBD1 agrees at 10 bases. The J segment lost 7 bases and the V segment lost 4 bases, leaving 13 bases of the junction unmatched. There are 16 residues in the CDR3. Germline V gene lookup returns CDR1 SGHKS and CDR2 YYEKEE (reference sequence). CDR3 amino acids: CASSLDPGQGPGGYTF. The CDR3 DNA sequence: TGTGCCAGCAGCCTGGATCCGGGACAGGGGCCAGGTGGCTACACCTTC.

The J gene is TRBJ2-5, the V gene TRBV7-9; 9 nucleotides agree with TRBD1. Germline-derived CDR1 and CDR2 are SEHNR and FQNEAQ (reference sequence). This CDR3 spans 15 amino acids. J lost 4 bases, V lost 5 bases, and 8 bases had no gene match. CDR3 DNA: TGTGCCAGCAGCCCACTGGACAGGGGTAGAGAGACCCAGTACTTC. Translated: CASSPLDRGRETQYF.

The J gene is TRBJ1-2, the V gene TRBV28; D is unclear. CDR1 is MDHEN and CDR2 is SYDVKM in the germline V gene. The V and J ends lost 2 bases and 4 bases respectively, with 11 bases between them. CDR3 size: 14 residues. The CDR3 region has the DNA TGTGCCAGCAGTTTACTCGGGTTTGGCTATGGCTACACCTTC. It is translated as CASSLLGFGYGYTF.

The V gene is TRBV6-5, the J gene TRBJ1-5, with no clear D. Germline CDR1 reads MNHEY; CDR2 reads SVGAGI. Between the trimmed V and J ends, which lost 7 bases and 0 bases, there was a span of 13 bases. The CDR3 is made up of 15 amino acids. The CDR3 here is CASTVQRTSNQPQHF. The CDR3 DNA reads as TGTGCCAGCACCGTCCAGCGGACTAGCAATCAGCCCCAGCATTTT.

The genes are TRBV27 and TRBJ1-6; no clear D. This CDR3 has 15 residues. V lost 7 bases, J lost 7 bases, and 17 bases lay in between. Per germline, CDR1 MNHEY and CDR2 SMNVEV (reference sequence). The CDR3 DNA reads as TGTGCCAGCACCCCTTCCGCAGGTTCGAATTCACCCCTCCACTTT. This gives the protein CASTPSAGSNSPLHF.

This clone was seen a handful of times. The chain combines TRBV6-5 with TRBJ1-4; D is unclear. There are 14 residues in the CDR3. Germline V gives CDR1 MNHEY, CDR2 SVGAGI. V gave up 3 bases and J gave up 7 bases, with 12 bases separating them. CDR3 DNA sequence: TGTGCCAGCAGTTATGGGCCAGGACTTGAAAAACTGTTTTTT. It yields the protein CASSYGPGLEKLFF.

The chain employs TRBV5-5 and TRBJ2-7; 9 positions agree with TRBD1. V shed 4 bases, J shed 2 bases, and the junction held 4 bases outside the gene matches. Per the germline V gene, CDR1 is SGHKS and CDR2 is YYEKEE (reference sequence). This CDR3 contains 14 residues. CDR3 residues: CASSPTGGPYEQYF. For the CDR3, the DNA is TGTGCCAGCAGCCCGACAGGGGGTCCCTACGAGCAGTACTTC. The whole variable domain, filled in from reference TRBV5-5 and TRBJ2-7, reads DAGVTQSPTHLIKTRGQQVTLRCSPISGHKSVSWYQQVLGQGPQFIFQYYEKEERGRGNFPDRFSARQFPNYSSELNVNALLLGDSALYLCASSPTGGPYEQYFGPGTRLTVT.

A few counts support this clone. J is TRBJ2-3 and V is TRBV6-5; no firm D call. The CDR3 is 15 amino acids. Trimming stripped 10 bases from V and 1 base from J, with 18 bases between. Germline loops: CDR1 MNHEY, CDR2 SVGAGI. The CDR3 spells CATTQTKQGTDTQYF. The DNA of the CDR3 is TGTGCCACCACCCAGACAAAGCAGGGCACAGATACGCAGTATTTT.

This chain joins TRBV11-3 and TRBJ2-3, with TRBD1 matching 9 bases. CDR3 size: 17 residues. The J segment lost 1 base and the V segment lost 5 bases, leaving 10 bases of the junction unmatched. Per germline, CDR1 SGHNT and CDR2 YENEEA. DNA of the CDR3: TGTGCCAGCAGCCCGGGCGACAGGGGGAGAGGCACAGATACGCAGTATTTT. This translates into CASSPGDRGRGTDTQYF.

V is TRBV5-6 and J is TRBJ1-5; 7 bases align to TRBD1. Germline V lookup: CDR1 SGHDT, CDR2 YYEEEE. Trimming cost V 1 base and J 0 bases; bases outside gene matches: 4. The CDR3 totals 16 residues. The CDR3 bases are TGTGCCAGCAGCTTGAACAGGGGTTTTAGCAATCAGCCCCAGCATTTT. Encoded protein: CASSLNRGFSNQPQHF. The variable domain in full, with the rest retrieved from reference TRBV5-6 and TRBJ1-5, is DAGVTQSPTHLIKTRGQQVTLRCSPKSGHDTVSWYQQALGQGPQFIFQYYEEEERQRGNFPDRFSGHQFPNYSSELNVNALLLGDSALYLCASSLNRGFSNQPQHFGDGTRLSIL.

The chain recombines TRBV4-1 with TRBJ2-1, with D tentatively TRBD2 (6 bases). CDR1 and CDR2 from the germline V gene are MGHRA and YSYEKL. Trimming removed 1 base at V and 4 bases at J, with 14 bases between. This CDR3 is 16 amino acids long. CDR3 nucleotide sequence: TGCGCCAGCAGCCAAGTTTTGGAGGGCCGGTACAATGAGCAGTTCTTC. This gives the protein CASSQVLEGRYNEQFF.

The gene calls are TRBV7-9 and TRBJ2-5; D call uncertain. V dropped 1 base and J dropped 5 bases, with 5 bases sitting between them. Germline CDR1 is SEHNR and CDR2 is FQNEAQ (reference sequence). This CDR3 has 12 residues. CDR3 nucleotides: TGTGCCAGCAGCTTAGTAGTTGAGACCCAGTACTTC. Its protein product is CASSLVVETQYF.

CDR3 nucleotides: TGTGCCAGCAGCCAAGGCCAGGGAGTTGGCTACACCTTC. Residues: CASSQGQGVGYTF. The chain combines TRBV3-1 (or the pseudogene TRBV3-2) with TRBJ1-2, with D perhaps TRBD1 (5 bases). The CDR3 runs to 13 residues. Trimming removed 1 base from V and 7 bases from J, with 10 bases in between. Germline V gives CDR1 LGHDT, CDR2 YNNKEL (reference sequence).

The chain has TRBV3-1 (or the pseudogene TRBV3-2) and TRBJ1-1; 7 nucleotides match TRBD1. With 1 base clipped from V and 3 bases from J, the junction kept 2 bases outside the gene matches. There are 14 residues in the CDR3. Germline V gene sequence: CDR1 LGHDT, CDR2 YNNKEL (reference sequence). The CDR3 region is CASSQADRHTEAFF. The CDR3 coding sequence is TGTGCCAGCAGCCAAGCGGACAGGCACACTGAAGCTTTCTTT.

This clone occurred many times. The chain uses TRBV19 and TRBJ1-6, with 7 positions matching TRBD1. The V segment lost 7 bases and the J segment 6 bases; nucleotides outside the gene matches: 12. CDR1 is LNHDA and CDR2 is SQIVND in the germline V gene (reference sequence). The CDR3 is made up of 16 amino acids. The CDR3 loop reads CASNSPAGQTNSPLHF. CDR3 DNA: TGTGCCAGTAACTCCCCAGCGGGACAGACTAATTCACCCCTCCACTTT.

The V gene is TRBV7-9, the J gene TRBJ1-5, with unresolved D. V was shortened by 5 bases and J by 7 bases, with 15 bases between the two germline ends. The CDR3 runs to 14 residues. Germline CDR1 reads SEHNR; CDR2 reads FQNEAQ (reference sequence). The CDR3 coding sequence is TGTGCCAGCAGCCCCGCTGGGAGTGGACAGCCCCAGCATTTT. Its translation is CASSPAGSGQPQHF.

This chain uses TRBV19 with TRBJ2-5; possibly TRBD2 for D (5 bases). The V gene's germline CDR1 is LNHDA and CDR2 SQIVND (reference sequence). This CDR3 has 13 amino acids. V lost 0 bases to trimming and J lost 5 bases, with 7 bases between them. Here the CDR3 DNA reads TGTGCCAGTAGTATAGATCCGGGGGAGACCCAGTACTTC. Translation: CASSIDPGETQYF.

This chain joins TRBV30 and TRBJ1-2; no clear D. Germline CDR1 is GTSNPN and CDR2 is SVGIG (reference sequence). Trimming removed 7 bases at V and 2 bases at J, with 11 bases between. CDR3 length: 12 amino acids. In DNA, the CDR3 is TGTGCCTACCCCTGGGGAAACTATGGCTACACCTTC. This codes for CAYPWGNYGYTF.